This section outlines one T cell receptor beta chain sequence together with its context. These data come from a study of cytomegalovirus exposure and HLA in healthy donors. Trimming took 1 base from V and 8 from J, leaving 11 bases between them. Germline V lookup: CDR1 MGHRA, CDR2 YSYEKL. The CDR3 spans 14 residues. Profiled with immunoSEQ multiplex PCR; TCRdb holds only in-frame clones, not every one. In the table there are some 100,000 clones, 88% of which are singletons. The donors were part of the validation cohort of 95 to 150 subjects. That cohort was separate from the first cohort, which comprised roughly 670 subjects.

The TCR originated in a man younger than 30 in good health and CMV-seronegative. Sequenced: PBMCs. The chain is built from TRBV4-1 and TRBJ2-2; TRBD2 might be the D (5 bases). The CDR3 DNA follows: TGCGCCAGCAGCCAAGTTCGCCGGGGAGGGGAGCTGTTTTTT. This gives the protein CASSQVRRGGELFF.